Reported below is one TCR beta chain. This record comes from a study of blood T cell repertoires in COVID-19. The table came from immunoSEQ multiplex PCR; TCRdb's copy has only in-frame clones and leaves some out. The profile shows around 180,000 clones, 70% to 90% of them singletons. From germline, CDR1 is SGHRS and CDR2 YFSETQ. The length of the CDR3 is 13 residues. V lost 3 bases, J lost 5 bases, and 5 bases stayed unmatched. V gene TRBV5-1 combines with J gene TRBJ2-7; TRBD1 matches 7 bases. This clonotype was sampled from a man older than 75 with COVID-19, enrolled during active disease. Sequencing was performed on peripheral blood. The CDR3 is CASSSGTENEQYF. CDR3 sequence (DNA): TGCGCCAGCAGCTCCGGGACAGAGAACGAGCAGTACTTC.